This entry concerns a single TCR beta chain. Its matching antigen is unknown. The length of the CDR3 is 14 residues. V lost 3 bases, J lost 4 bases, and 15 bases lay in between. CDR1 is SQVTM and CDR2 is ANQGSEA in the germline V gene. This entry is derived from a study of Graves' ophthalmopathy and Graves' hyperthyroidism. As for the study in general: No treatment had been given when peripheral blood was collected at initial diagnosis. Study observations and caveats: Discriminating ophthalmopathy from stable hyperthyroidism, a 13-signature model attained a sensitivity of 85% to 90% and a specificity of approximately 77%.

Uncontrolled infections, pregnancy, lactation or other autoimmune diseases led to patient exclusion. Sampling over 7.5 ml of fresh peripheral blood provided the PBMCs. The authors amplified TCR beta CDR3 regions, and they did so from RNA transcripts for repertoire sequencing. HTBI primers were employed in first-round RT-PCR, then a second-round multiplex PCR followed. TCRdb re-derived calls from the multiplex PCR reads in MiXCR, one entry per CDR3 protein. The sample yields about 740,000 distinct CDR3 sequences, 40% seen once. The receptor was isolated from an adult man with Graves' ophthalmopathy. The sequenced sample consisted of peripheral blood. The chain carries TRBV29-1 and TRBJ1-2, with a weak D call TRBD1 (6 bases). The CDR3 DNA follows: TGCAGCGTTGATGAGAGGACAGCTTCCTATGGCTACACCTTC. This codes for CSVDERTASYGYTF.